The subject of this entry is one TCR beta chain. These data are taken from a study of OX40 agonist ivuxolimab in advanced cancers. Study-level background: Males comprised 70% to 90% of the group, whose mean age was approximately 60 years (range roughly 20 to 85).

This CDR3 is 16 amino acids long. With V trimmed by 6 bases and J by 4 bases, 12 bases remained unmatched. Looked up from germline, CDR1 is SEHNR and CDR2 is FQNEAQ (reference sequence). Sequencing was performed with immunoSEQ multiplex PCR; in TCRdb, only in-frame clones are kept and a portion is missing. The data contain roughly 39,000 clones, 90% of them seen just once; the ten biggest clones take up 6%. The rearrangement links TRBV7-9 to TRBJ2-1; 7 bases fit TRBD2. Sequences were derived from CD4+ or CD8+ T cells sorted from blood, sampled in a trial of the OX40 agonist ivuxolimab. This TCR derives from an adult with an advanced solid tumor such as melanoma, head and neck, liver or kidney cancer. The CDR3 spells CASREGLTRLYNEQFF. CDR3 in DNA: TGTGCCAGCAGGGAGGGACTAACAAGGCTATACAATGAGCAGTTCTTC.